A selection of T cell receptor beta chains follows, all from one sample in a study of control samples from healthy donors and cancer patients. The assay was immunoSEQ multiplex PCR, and TCRdb's table has in-frame clones only and misses some. The data show roughly 160,000 clones, 88% seen once. The specimen sequenced was blood. The origin of the receptors is a woman aged 25 to 45 in good health. Both conserved end residues are part of each CDR3. Each record gives: V gene, D gene, clone size, J gene, CDR3 protein, CDR3 DNA. The D gene is left open where the match is weak. Size values are once, few and many counts, or a class for expanded clones, and some rows have none.

v_call: TRBV7-2
d_call: NA
clone_size: few
j_call: TRBJ2-5
cdr3_aa: CASSLGSTSSWETQYF
cdr3_nt: TGTGCCAGCAGCTTGGGCTCAACTAGTTCGTGGGAGACCCAGTACTTC

v_call: TRBV7-7
d_call: NA
clone_size: once
j_call: TRBJ2-3
cdr3_aa: CASSLGQARTDTQYF
cdr3_nt: TGTGCTAGCAGCTTAGGGCAGGCTCGCACAGATACGCAGTATTTT

v_call: TRBV2
d_call: TRBD1
clone_size: NA
j_call: TRBJ1-5
cdr3_aa: CASRGTGGARNQPQHF
cdr3_nt: TGTGCCAGCAGGGGGACAGGGGGCGCGCGCAATCAGCCCCAGCATTTT

v_call: TRBV6-5
d_call: NA
clone_size: NA
j_call: TRBJ2-7
cdr3_aa: CASMTQGNEQYF
cdr3_nt: TGTGCCAGCATGACCCAGGGTAACGAGCAGTACTTC

v_call: TRBV9
d_call: NA
clone_size: NA
j_call: TRBJ2-1
cdr3_aa: CASSGLGPRHEQFF
cdr3_nt: TGTGCCAGCAGCGGCCTCGGCCCCCGCCATGAGCAGTTCTTC

v_call: TRBV5-5
d_call: TRBD1
clone_size: NA
j_call: TRBJ2-3
cdr3_aa: CASSHRGDTQYF
cdr3_nt: TGTGCCAGCAGCCACAGGGGTGATACGCAGTATTTT

v_call: TRBV19
d_call: NA
clone_size: NA
j_call: TRBJ2-1
cdr3_aa: CASSSAFPYNEQFF
cdr3_nt: TGTGCCAGTAGTAGTGCCTTCCCCTACAATGAGCAGTTCTTC

v_call: TRBV19
d_call: NA
clone_size: NA
j_call: TRBJ2-6
cdr3_aa: CASSISSSGANVLTF
cdr3_nt: TGTGCCAGTAGTATCTCATCCTCTGGGGCCAACGTCCTGACTTTC

v_call: TRBV7-9
d_call: NA
clone_size: NA
j_call: TRBJ1-2
cdr3_aa: CASTSGTYGYTF
cdr3_nt: TGTGCCAGCACTAGCGGGACCTATGGCTACACCTTC

v_call: TRBV19
d_call: TRBD1
clone_size: NA
j_call: TRBJ1-4
cdr3_aa: CASSSEGTGRDEKLFF
cdr3_nt: TGTGCCAGTAGTTCCGAAGGGACAGGGAGGGATGAAAAACTGTTTTTT

v_call: TRBV7-2
d_call: NA
clone_size: NA
j_call: TRBJ1-1
cdr3_aa: CASSLGWRMNTEAFF
cdr3_nt: TGTGCCAGCAGCTTAGGGTGGAGAATGAACACTGAAGCTTTCTTT

v_call: TRBV7-9
d_call: TRBD1
clone_size: NA
j_call: TRBJ1-4
cdr3_aa: CASSFDRGQEKLFF
cdr3_nt: TGTGCCAGCAGTTTCGACAGGGGGCAAGAAAAACTGTTTTTT

v_call: TRBV7-4
d_call: NA
clone_size: NA
j_call: TRBJ1-1
cdr3_aa: CASSSGFVPGSDNTEAFF
cdr3_nt: TGTGCCAGCAGCTCGGGCTTTGTTCCCGGTTCTGATAACACTGAAGCTTTCTTT

v_call: TRBV19
d_call: NA
clone_size: NA
j_call: TRBJ2-2
cdr3_aa: CASTLGGAGGDVGELFF
cdr3_nt: TGTGCCAGTACCCTGGGCGGGGCAGGCGGGGATGTCGGGGAGCTGTTTTTT

v_call: TRBV27
d_call: TRBD1
clone_size: NA
j_call: TRBJ1-4
cdr3_aa: CASSQSGGRLGKLFF
cdr3_nt: TGTGCCAGCAGTCAATCAGGGGGGAGGCTGGGAAAACTGTTTTTT

v_call: TRBV6-2/TRBV6-3
d_call: NA
clone_size: NA
j_call: TRBJ2-7
cdr3_aa: CASSYGGDPSYEQYF
cdr3_nt: TGTGCCAGCAGTTACGGGGGTGATCCTTCCTACGAGCAGTACTTC

v_call: TRBV29-1
d_call: TRBD2
clone_size: few
j_call: TRBJ2-7
cdr3_aa: CSAPRTSGTYEQYF
cdr3_nt: TGCAGCGCCCCTCGGACTAGCGGGACCTACGAGCAGTACTTC

v_call: TRBV19
d_call: NA
clone_size: NA
j_call: TRBJ1-5
cdr3_aa: CASSLGRHFNQPQHF
cdr3_nt: TGTGCCAGTAGTCTCGGCCGCCACTTCAATCAGCCCCAGCATTTT

v_call: TRBV24-1
d_call: NA
clone_size: NA
j_call: TRBJ2-2
cdr3_aa: CATSDTGTPNTGELFF
cdr3_nt: TGTGCCACCAGTGATACCGGGACCCCGAACACCGGGGAGCTGTTTTTT

v_call: TRBV24-1
d_call: NA
clone_size: NA
j_call: TRBJ1-5
cdr3_aa: CATSERQGIDQPQHF
cdr3_nt: TGTGCCACCAGTGAGCGCCAGGGGATTGATCAGCCCCAGCATTTT

v_call: TRBV19
d_call: NA
clone_size: NA
j_call: TRBJ1-5
cdr3_aa: CASRKIGQIEANNQPQHF
cdr3_nt: TGTGCCAGTAGGAAGATCGGACAGATTGAGGCTAACAATCAGCCCCAGCATTTT

v_call: TRBV3-1/TRBV3-2
d_call: TRBD1
clone_size: NA
j_call: TRBJ1-1
cdr3_aa: CASSLVDRGTEAFF
cdr3_nt: TGTGCCAGCAGCCTCGTAGACAGGGGGACTGAAGCTTTCTTT

v_call: TRBV19
d_call: NA
clone_size: NA
j_call: TRBJ2-1
cdr3_aa: CASSTYGAYNEQFF
cdr3_nt: TGTGCCAGTAGTACCTACGGGGCCTACAATGAGCAGTTCTTC

v_call: TRBV21-1
d_call: NA
clone_size: once
j_call: TRBJ1-5
cdr3_aa: CASSKRRWGGQGGQPQHF
cdr3_nt: TGTGCCAGCAGCAAAAGAAGGTGGGGAGGACAGGGCGGGCAGCCCCAGCATTTT

v_call: TRBV5-1
d_call: NA
clone_size: NA
j_call: TRBJ2-5
cdr3_aa: CASSLEGPKETQYF
cdr3_nt: TGCGCCAGCAGCTTGGAAGGGCCAAAGGAGACCCAGTACTTC

v_call: TRBV19
d_call: NA
clone_size: many
j_call: TRBJ1-5
cdr3_aa: CASTQRRGSGNQPQHF
cdr3_nt: TGTGCCAGTACCCAGAGACGGGGGAGCGGCAATCAGCCCCAGCATTTT

v_call: TRBV5-3
d_call: NA
clone_size: NA
j_call: TRBJ1-3
cdr3_aa: CARSLTSGTIRGSSGNTIYF
cdr3_nt: TGTGCCAGAAGCTTGACCAGCGGAACGATTAGGGGGAGCTCTGGAAACACCATATATTTT

v_call: TRBV19
d_call: TRBD2
clone_size: NA
j_call: TRBJ2-1
cdr3_aa: CASSISAGGHNEQFF
cdr3_nt: TGTGCCAGTAGTATCTCGGCGGGGGGGCACAATGAGCAGTTCTTC

v_call: TRBV7-9
d_call: NA
clone_size: NA
j_call: TRBJ2-5
cdr3_aa: CASSLGQSGSVRETQYF
cdr3_nt: TGTGCCAGCAGCTTAGGCCAATCAGGGTCCGTCCGGGAGACCCAGTACTTC

v_call: TRBV5-6
d_call: NA
clone_size: NA
j_call: TRBJ1-6
cdr3_aa: CASSPGGGTYNSPLHF
cdr3_nt: TGTGCCAGCAGCCCGGGGGGGGGAACCTATAATTCACCCCTCCACTTT

v_call: TRBV5-1
d_call: TRBD1
clone_size: NA
j_call: TRBJ1-5
cdr3_aa: CASSPKTGADQPQHF
cdr3_nt: TGCGCCAGCAGCCCTAAAACAGGGGCCGATCAGCCCCAGCATTTT

v_call: TRBV27
d_call: NA
clone_size: NA
j_call: TRBJ2-3
cdr3_aa: CASSFIFRDTQYF
cdr3_nt: TGTGCCAGCAGTTTTATTTTCCGGGATACGCAGTATTTT

v_call: TRBV15
d_call: TRBD1
clone_size: NA
j_call: TRBJ1-2
cdr3_aa: CATSRDFGQGAYTF
cdr3_nt: TGTGCCACCAGCAGAGACTTCGGACAGGGGGCCTACACCTTC

v_call: TRBV5-1
d_call: TRBD1
clone_size: NA
j_call: TRBJ1-2
cdr3_aa: CASSLDRGSGGYTF
cdr3_nt: TGCGCCAGCAGCTTGGACAGGGGGTCAGGAGGCTACACCTTC

v_call: TRBV7-6
d_call: NA
clone_size: NA
j_call: TRBJ1-5
cdr3_aa: CASSLTSGGNQPQHF
cdr3_nt: TGTGCCAGCAGCTTAACAAGCGGGGGGAATCAGCCCCAGCATTTT

v_call: TRBV24-1
d_call: NA
clone_size: NA
j_call: TRBJ2-1
cdr3_aa: CATSGGGNEQFF
cdr3_nt: TGTGCCACCAGTGGTGGGGGCAATGAGCAGTTCTTC

v_call: TRBV28
d_call: NA
clone_size: once
j_call: TRBJ1-2
cdr3_aa: CASSPSGTDYGYTF
cdr3_nt: TGTGCCAGTAGTCCATCCGGGACGGACTATGGCTACACCTTC

v_call: TRBV28
d_call: NA
clone_size: NA
j_call: TRBJ2-5
cdr3_aa: CASSSLGLKETQYF
cdr3_nt: TGTGCCAGCAGTTCTCTAGGACTCAAAGAGACCCAGTACTTC

v_call: TRBV27
d_call: TRBD1
clone_size: NA
j_call: TRBJ1-2
cdr3_aa: CASSSGTGVFLVYGYTF
cdr3_nt: TGTGCCAGCAGTTCCGGGACAGGGGTTTTTTTGGTCTATGGCTACACCTTC

v_call: TRBV11-2
d_call: NA
clone_size: NA
j_call: TRBJ2-3
cdr3_aa: CASSTGSGSTDTQYF
cdr3_nt: TGTGCCAGCAGCACCGGGTCGGGGAGCACAGATACGCAGTATTTT

v_call: TRBV19
d_call: TRBD2
clone_size: NA
j_call: TRBJ2-1
cdr3_aa: CASSIRARGRGHNEQFF
cdr3_nt: TGTGCCAGTAGTATACGGGCTCGGGGGAGGGGCCACAATGAGCAGTTCTTC

v_call: TRBV7-2
d_call: NA
clone_size: NA
j_call: TRBJ1-3
cdr3_aa: CASSSPGTSGNTIYF
cdr3_nt: TGTGCCAGCAGCTCTCCGGGTACCTCTGGAAACACCATATATTTT

v_call: TRBV7-6
d_call: TRBD2
clone_size: NA
j_call: TRBJ2-1
cdr3_aa: CASSLLSGGSYNEQFF
cdr3_nt: TGTGCCAGCAGCTTATTAAGCGGCGGGAGTTACAATGAGCAGTTCTTC

v_call: TRBV2
d_call: NA
clone_size: NA
j_call: TRBJ1-2
cdr3_aa: CASSEMANYGYTF
cdr3_nt: TGTGCCAGCAGTGAGATGGCTAACTATGGCTACACCTTC

v_call: TRBV25-1
d_call: TRBD2
clone_size: NA
j_call: TRBJ2-3
cdr3_aa: CASSEFGAGGLTDTQYF
cdr3_nt: TGTGCCAGCAGTGAGTTTGGGGCGGGAGGCCTCACAGATACGCAGTATTTT

v_call: TRBV18
d_call: NA
clone_size: NA
j_call: TRBJ2-5
cdr3_aa: CASSPRQASSRETQYF
cdr3_nt: TGTGCCAGCTCACCAAGACAGGCCAGTTCTAGGGAGACCCAGTACTTC